These 20 T cell receptor beta chains came from one sample sequenced in a study of blood T cell repertoires in COVID-19. TCRdb's table, derived via immunoSEQ multiplex PCR, lists solely in-frame clones and lacks some. This sample has 150,000 to 200,000 clones; 87% occur once, and the top ten carry 0.95% to 1.5%. Sequencing input: PBMCs or T cells enriched from blood (not recorded which). The receptors stem from a human donor with acute COVID-19. The donor label of this sample is uncertain.

The genes are TRBV25-1 and TRBJ1-1, with TRBD1 matching 9 bases. Germline lookup yields CDR1 MGHDK and CDR2 SYGVNS. With V trimmed by 6 bases and J by 3 bases, 5 bases remained unmatched. The CDR3 covers 14 residues. The chain's CDR3 is CASRGTGTHTEAFF. Here the CDR3 DNA reads TGTGCCAGCAGGGGGACAGGGACCCACACTGAAGCTTTCTTT.

The V and J genes are TRBV5-1 and TRBJ2-3, with TRBD1 as a possible D gene (6 bases). The CDR3 sequence is 16 residues long. Germline CDR1 SGHRS, CDR2 YFSETQ. V lost 3 bases and J 2 bases, leaving 16 bases between the germline ends. CDR3 DNA sequence: TGCGCCAGCAGCTGGGACACCCACGGCGACACAGATACGCAGTATTTT. This translates into CASSWDTHGDTDTQYF.

This clone was counted only a few times. The chain combines TRBV30 with TRBJ2-1; D is uncertain. Germline assignment: CDR1 GTSNPN and CDR2 SVGIG (reference sequence). Trimming stripped 0 bases from V and 9 bases from J, with 12 bases between. The CDR3 consists of 13 residues. CDR3 DNA: TGTGCCTGGAGTGTGGAGAATGGTGGTGAGCAGTTCTTC. This gives the protein CAWSVENGGEQFF. Full variable domain (outside the CDR3, taken from reference TRBV30 and TRBJ2-1): SQTIHQWPATLVQPVGSPLSLECTVEGTSNPNLYWYRQAAGRGLQLLFYSVGIGQISSEVPQNLSASRPQDRQFILSSKKLLLSDSGFYLCAWSVENGGEQFFGPGTRLTVL.

This clone has just a few counts. The V gene is TRBV24-1, the J gene TRBJ2-7, with D perhaps TRBD1 (6 bases). Germline-derived CDR1 and CDR2 are KGHDR and SFDVKD. V lost 4 bases to trimming and J lost 6 bases, with 18 bases between them. This CDR3 contains 15 residues. The DNA for the CDR3 is TGTGCCACCAGTGAGCCCGACAGGTCCCTTAGCGAGCAGTACTTC. Encoded protein: CATSEPDRSLSEQYF.

This rearrangement joins TRBV4-1 to TRBJ1-1; D is uncertain. This CDR3 is 15 amino acids long. The V end lost 2 bases, the J end lost 0 bases, and 10 bases lay between the germline ends. CDR1 MGHRA and CDR2 YSYEKL come from the germline V gene. The CDR3 protein is CASSQMAAMNTEAFF. The CDR3 DNA is TGCGCCAGCAGCCAAATGGCGGCAATGAACACTGAAGCTTTCTTT.

This clone was recorded only once. This rearrangement joins TRBV6-2 or TRBV6-3 to TRBJ2-7; TRBD2 is a possible D gene (5 bases). V lost 2 bases and J 5 bases, leaving 13 bases between the germline ends. CDR3 size: 14 residues. Germline V CDR1 and CDR2: MNHEY, SVGEGT. The CDR3 DNA reads as TGTGCCAGCAGTTACCCCCTAGCCGGGGACGAGCAGTACTTC. Protein sequence: CASSYPLAGDEQYF.

Only one count was recorded for this clone. The rearrangement joins TRBV6-1 to TRBJ1-1; possible D gene TRBD1, 6 bases. In germline, CDR1 is MNHNS, CDR2 SASEGT. V was pared by 3 bases and J by 0 bases, with 11 bases between. The CDR3 is 15 residues long. The CDR3 nucleotides read TGTGCCAGCAGTGACCTGGACAGTTTGAACACTGAAGCTTTCTTT. Its protein product is CASSDLDSLNTEAFF.

The rearrangement links TRBV9 to TRBJ1-3; tentatively, D is TRBD1 (5 bases). V lost 4 bases to trimming and J lost 1 base, with 18 bases between them. The CDR3 contains 17 residues. CDR1 and CDR2 from the germline V gene are SGDLS and YYNGEE. For the CDR3, the DNA is TGTGCCAGCAGCCTCGAGGCAGGGCGAGAATCTGGAAACACCATATATTTT. Protein: CASSLEAGRESGNTIYF.

The gene calls are TRBV5-6 and TRBJ1-4; 9 bases fit TRBD1. V gave up 3 bases and J gave up 8 bases; unmatched junction bases: 8. CDR1 and CDR2 (germline): SGHDT, YYEEEE. This CDR3 comprises 15 residues. CDR3 region: CASSSTGGEDEKLFF. The CDR3 DNA follows: TGTGCCAGCAGCTCGACAGGGGGGGAGGACGAAAAACTGTTTTTT.

This clone is a singleton in its sample. The rearrangement uses TRBV19 and TRBJ1-2, with D hard to call. Per the germline V gene, CDR1 is LNHDA and CDR2 is SQIVND (reference sequence). Trimming removed 3 bases from V and 6 bases from J, with 11 bases in between. This CDR3 has 13 amino acids. CDR3 protein: CASSMRASNGYTF. The CDR3 DNA is TGTGCCAGTAGTATGCGGGCCAGTAATGGCTACACCTTC. The whole variable domain, remainder taken from reference TRBV19 and TRBJ1-2, is DGGITQSPKYLFRKEGQNVTLSCEQNLNHDAMYWYRQDPGQGLRLIYYSQIVNDFQKGDIAEGYSVSREKKESFPLTVTSAQKNPTAFYLCASSMRASNGYTFGSGTRLTVV.

This sequence joins TRBV18 and TRBJ2-5; 8 bases map to TRBD1. V trimming: 5 bases; J trimming: 3 bases; junction bases outside the gene matches: 11. The CDR3 covers 16 residues. Germline lookup yields CDR1 KGHSH and CDR2 LQKENI. The CDR3 DNA sequence: TGTGCCAGCTCATTGACAGGGGCTCCAAGTAAAGAGACCCAGTACTTC. It encodes CASSLTGAPSKETQYF.

V gene TRBV27 combines with J gene TRBJ2-7; TRBD1 matches at 7 bases. V was clipped by 6 bases and J by 4 bases; unmatched bases: 12. The CDR3 has 15 amino acids. The germline V gene has CDR1 MNHEY and CDR2 SMNVEV (reference sequence). The CDR3 loop is CASSGLRAGGYEQYF. The CDR3 DNA reads as TGTGCCAGCAGCGGACTTAGGGCAGGGGGTTACGAGCAGTACTTC.

The rearrangement uses TRBV5-1 and TRBJ2-3, with 13 bases that match TRBD2. V dropped 4 bases and J dropped 1; count of bases not matched to a gene: 0. The germline gives CDR1 SGHRS, CDR2 YFSETQ. The CDR3 sequence is 15 residues long. For the CDR3, the DNA is TGCGCCAGCAGCGGACTAGCGGGGGGCACAGATACGCAGTATTTT. It encodes CASSGLAGGTDTQYF.

The gene calls are TRBV24-1 and TRBJ2-1; D is perhaps TRBD1 (6 bases). Between the trimmed V and J ends, which lost 4 bases and 5 bases, there was a span of 17 bases. CDR3 length: 16 residues. Looked up from germline, CDR1 is KGHDR and CDR2 is SFDVKD. For the CDR3, the DNA is TGTGCCACCAGTGACTGGGGGCTAGCAGGGGACAATGAGCAGTTCTTC. Its protein is CATSDWGLAGDNEQFF.

The chain is built from TRBV9 and TRBJ2-1; 13 bases align to TRBD2. The germline CDR1 and CDR2 sequences are SGDLS and YYNGEE. The V segment lost 4 bases and the J segment 8 bases; nucleotides outside the gene matches: 9. This CDR3 has 16 amino acids. Written as DNA, the CDR3 is TGTGCCAGCAGCCCCCGACTAGCGGGGGGATGGGATGAGCAGTTCTTC. This translates into CASSPRLAGGWDEQFF.

This sequence joins TRBV7-2 and TRBJ2-1; 13 bases match TRBD2. Unmatched junction bases numbered 8, after V lost 1 base and J lost 5 bases. Germline V gene lookup returns CDR1 SGHTA and CDR2 FQGNSA. There are 18 residues in the CDR3. CDR3 protein: CASSLELAGGPGNNEQFF. The CDR3 DNA reads TGTGCCAGCAGCTTAGAACTAGCGGGGGGGCCGGGGAACAATGAGCAGTTCTTC.

V gene TRBV10-3 combines with J gene TRBJ1-2; TRBD1 aligns across 7 bases. The CDR3 length is 13 residues. With V trimmed by 4 bases and J by 6 bases, 5 bases remained unmatched. The germline V gene has CDR1 ENHRY and CDR2 SYGVKD. The CDR3 DNA is TGTGCCATCAGTGGCGAACAGGGGCATGGCTACACCTTC. Amino acid sequence: CAISGEQGHGYTF.

V usage is TRBV9 and J usage is TRBJ1-1; D remains unclear. The CDR3 is made up of 14 amino acids. Germline values: CDR1 SGDLS, CDR2 YYNGEE. The V end was cut by 0 bases, the J end by 4 bases, with 10 bases between. DNA of the CDR3: TGTGCCAGCAGCGTAGGTCCAGGAAGCACTGAAGCTTTCTTT. Translation gives CASSVGPGSTEAFF.

The chain combines TRBV7-2 with TRBJ2-1; 7 bases line up with TRBD1. Germline CDR1 reads SGHTA; CDR2 reads FQGNSA. The CDR3 loop spans 16 amino acids. V lost 4 bases, J lost 3 bases, and 9 bases stayed unmatched. The CDR3 DNA reads TGTGCCAGCAGCTCGCAAGGGACAGCGTTCTACAATGAGCAGTTCTTC. The encoded protein is CASSSQGTAFYNEQFF.

The V and J genes are TRBV9 and TRBJ2-3; the D is unclear. V lost 1 base and J 4 bases, leaving 13 bases between the germline ends. The germline V gene has CDR1 SGDLS and CDR2 YYNGEE. CDR3 length equals 15 residues. The CDR3: CASSVYLRVADTQYF. CDR3 nucleotides: TGTGCCAGCAGCGTATATCTCCGGGTAGCAGATACGCAGTATTTT. Using reference TRBV9 and TRBJ2-3 for the parts outside the CDR3, the full variable domain is DSGVTQTPKHLITATGQRVTLRCSPRSGDLSVYWYQQSLDQGLQFLIQYYNGEERAKGNILERFSAQQFPDLHSELNLSSLELGDSALYFCASSVYLRVADTQYFGPGTRLTVL.